This TCR beta chain was captured by sequencing in a study of metastatic and nonmetastatic thyroid tumors. Across the whole study: Repertoire data that came from the blood and tumor or nodule tissue of malignant and benign thyroid patients were compared.

CDR3 length: 17 amino acids. V was clipped by 0 bases and J by 2 bases; unmatched bases: 10. CDR1 MGHRA and CDR2 YSYEKL come from the germline V gene. Every patient underwent thyroid surgery untreated. TCRdb reanalyzed the PCR reads with MiXCR. The table lists just over 20,000 clones, 10% to 15% of them singletons. Study-wide findings and caveats: As reported, TCR beta diversity in blood and tumor was significantly higher in malignant thyroid tumors than in benign nodules.

About this clone: Its target is not known.

This TCR derives from a female donor with papillary thyroid cancer or a benign thyroid nodule (not recorded which). Some clones in this sample may be carry-over from other donors' samples. The sequencing input was blood. The chain combines TRBV4-1 with TRBJ2-7; TRBD1 matches 7 bases. The CDR3 loop is CASSQDPTGPYAYEQYF. The CDR3 DNA reads TGCGCCAGCAGCCAAGATCCGACAGGGCCTTACGCCTACGAGCAGTACTTC.